These T cell receptor beta chains were read from a single sample in a study of T cells in Graves' hyperthyroidism and ophthalmopathy. TCRdb analysed the multiplex PCR reads with MiXCR anew, one entry per CDR3 protein. The sample lists about 570,000 distinct CDR3 sequences, more than 45% occurring once. Sequenced input: peripheral blood or thyroid tissue (not recorded which). Receptors were obtained from an adult woman with Graves' disease, either hyperthyroidism or ophthalmopathy (not recorded which). CDR3s include the opening cysteine and the closing phenylalanine or tryptophan. A D gene is named only where the DNA matches it firmly. Only part of the rows carry a size: once, few, many, or a class if the clone is expanded.

V gene	D gene	clone size	J gene	CDR3 DNA	CDR3 protein
TRBV29-1	-	-	TRBJ2-2	TGCAGCGGAACCGGGACAACTAATGAAAACACCGGGGAGCTGTTTTTT	CSGTGTTNENTGELFF
TRBV25-1	-	-	TRBJ1-5	TGTGCCAGCAGTGCTGGAAGGGGGCCCCAGCATTTT	CASSAGRGPQHF
TRBV19	TRBD1	many	TRBJ2-5	TGTGCCAGTAGTCCAACCGACAGGGCGTTGGGAGAGACCCAGTACTTC	CASSPTDRALGETQYF
TRBV12-3/TRBV12-4	TRBD1	-	TRBJ1-1	TGTGCCAGCAGTTTGATGGGACAGGGAAACACTGAAGCTTTCTTT	CASSLMGQGNTEAFF
TRBV6-6	TRBD2	many	TRBJ2-5	TGTGCCAGCAGTTACCGGGGGACTAGCGGGAGGAAGTCGGAGACCCAGTACTTC	CASSYRGTSGRKSETQYF
TRBV29-1	-	-	TRBJ1-1	TGCAGCGTGAACAAGCCTTCGGGCATGAACACTGAAGCTTTCTTT	CSVNKPSGMNTEAFF
TRBV19	TRBD1	-	TRBJ1-2	TGTGCCACCGTAGGGACAGGGAGCAATGGCTACACCTTC	CATVGTGSNGYTF
TRBV24-1	TRBD1	-	TRBJ1-2	TGTGCCACCAGCCCGGGACAGGGTGGCTATGGCTACACCTTC	CATSPGQGGYGYTF
TRBV4-2	-	many	TRBJ2-5	TGTGCCAGCAGCCAAGCTGGGCCAGGGGGGGGCGGAGAGACCCAGTACTTC	CASSQAGPGGGGETQYF
TRBV29-1	-	few	TRBJ2-5	TGCAGCGTTGAAGGGGACGGAAACTTC	CSVEGDGNF
TRBV10-3	-	few	TRBJ1-6	TGTGCCATCAGTGGGCAGGGTGATTCACCCCTCCACTTT	CAISGQGDSPLHF
TRBV7-2	-	-	TRBJ1-3	TGTGCCAGCAGCTTATCCCTAAGGGCTGGAAACACCATATATTTT	CASSLSLRAGNTIYF
TRBV15	-	-	TRBJ2-7	TGTGCCACCAGCAGTTTTTCCCAGGGGTTGTACGAGCAGTACTTC	CATSSFSQGLYEQYF
TRBV28	-	-	TRBJ2-7	TGTGCCAGCAGTTTCGGCCGTTCGTACGTGCAGTACTTC	CASSFGRSYVQYF
TRBV24-1	-	-	TRBJ2-5	TGTGCCACCAGTGATAAGCAGGGGCGGGAGACCCAGTACTTC	CATSDKQGRETQYF
TRBV2	-	-	TRBJ1-1	TGTGCCAGCAGTGAAATTTTCTTT	CASSEIFF
TRBV10-3	-	-	TRBJ1-5	TGTGCCATCAGTGGGGAACAGGGCAGACAGCCCCAGCATTTT	CAISGEQGRQPQHF
TRBV28	TRBD2	-	TRBJ2-3	TGTGCCAGCAGTGGGACGGGAGGCTATCAGCCCCAGTATTTT	CASSGTGGYQPQYF
TRBV29-1	TRBD2	many	TRBJ2-7	TGCAGCGTTGAGTCCCCACTAGCGGGCTCCTACGAGCAGTACTTC	CSVESPLAGSYEQYF
TRBV11-2	-	many	TRBJ2-2	TGTGCCAGCAGCCCACCCACGGGGGGCGGGAGAGCCGGGGAGCTGTTTTTT	CASSPPTGGGRAGELFF
TRBV28	-	few	TRBJ1-6	TGTGCCAGCAGCTCCATGGGGGACGCAGCCTATAATTCACCCCTCCACTTT	CASSSMGDAAYNSPLHF
TRBV11-2	TRBD1	-	TRBJ2-2	TGTGCCAGCAGCCAAGGACAGGGGTTGGTCGGGGAGCTGTTTTTT	CASSQGQGLVGELFF
TRBV10-2	TRBD1	-	TRBJ1-2	TGCGCCAGCGGGGGGGACAGGGTGGGTGGCTACACCTTC	CASGGDRVGGYTF
TRBV20-1	-	-	TRBJ1-4	TGCAGTGCGCCCAGGCGGACAACGGCGGGTGAAAAACTGTTTTTT	CSAPRRTTAGEKLFF
TRBV19	-	-	TRBJ1-2	TGTGCCAGTGACAATCGTCAGGGATCGTATGGCTACACCTTC	CASDNRQGSYGYTF
TRBV9	-	-	TRBJ1-1	TGTGCCAGCAGCGTTTCGGACATCTTGAACACTGAAGCTTTCTTT	CASSVSDILNTEAFF
TRBV20-1	-	-	TRBJ2-7	TGCAGTGCTAGAGAATGGAGATACGAGCAGTACTTC	CSAREWRYEQYF
TRBV10-3	TRBD2	-	TRBJ2-5	TGTGCCACCGCGCGGAGCGGCGGGGGAAGCAATCAGCCCCAGTACTTC	CATARSGGGSNQPQYF
TRBV7-9	-	once	TRBJ2-7	TGTGCCAGCAACTTACCCTCTGACAGTCGATCCTACGAGCAGTACTTC	CASNLPSDSRSYEQYF
TRBV12-3/TRBV12-4	-	many	TRBJ1-6	TGTGCCAGCACCCGCGGGTTGGCAGGCTATTCACCCCTCCACTTT	CASTRGLAGYSPLHF
TRBV7-6	TRBD1	few	TRBJ2-7	TGTGCCAGCAGCTCCCCGGGACAGGGGAGGGAGCAGTACTTC	CASSSPGQGREQYF
TRBV5-6	TRBD1	-	TRBJ1-4	TGTGCCAGCAGCGGAGGGGGCGGTGAAAAACTGTTTTTT	CASSGGGGEKLFF
TRBV19	-	once	TRBJ1-5	TGTGCCAGTGCTAGGGTCCAGACTAGCAATCAGCCCCAGCATTTT	CASARVQTSNQPQHF
TRBV7-9	-	-	TRBJ1-1	TGTGCCAGCAGCTTAGGCCAGTGGAACACTGAAGCTTTCTTT	CASSLGQWNTEAFF
TRBV5-1	TRBD2	-	TRBJ2-7	TGCGCCAGCAGCTGCCGGGGGGAGGGCGAGCAGTACTTC	CASSCRGEGEQYF
TRBV7-6	-	-	TRBJ2-2	TGTGCCAGCAGCTTGAGGATCGGGGAGAGCACCGGGGAGCTGTTTTTT	CASSLRIGESTGELFF
TRBV29-1	-	few	TRBJ1-1	TGCAGCGTTGAACTAAATGAAGCTTTCTTT	CSVELNEAFF
TRBV4-2	-	few	TRBJ2-5	TGTGCCAGCAGCCAAGACCGAGTGAGCGAGACCCAGTACTTC	CASSQDRVSETQYF
TRBV29-1	TRBD2	-	TRBJ2-7	TGCAGCGTACCGGCGAGCGGGAGTATCTACGAGCAGTACTTC	CSVPASGSIYEQYF
TRBV2	TRBD1	-	TRBJ1-1	TGTGCCAGCAGTGAAGGGGCAGGGGGAAAGCCTGAAGCTTTCTTT	CASSEGAGGKPEAFF
TRBV12-3/TRBV12-4	-	-	TRBJ2-7	TGTGCCAGCCAGACTCACCGGCAGTACGAGCAGTACTTC	CASQTHRQYEQYF
TRBV20-1	-	many	TRBJ2-2	TGCAGTGCCGCGGACGGGGCCGGGGAGCTGTTTTTT	CSAADGAGELFF
TRBV20-1	TRBD1	many	TRBJ1-2	TGCAGTGCTAGCGATCCGGGACAGTTATATGGCTACACCTTC	CSASDPGQLYGYTF
TRBV15	-	-	TRBJ1-4	TGTGCCACCAGCAGAGAAGATGAAAAACTGTTTTTT	CATSREDEKLFF
TRBV7-2	-	few	TRBJ1-2	TGTGCCAGCAGCTTAGCGGGACCGATATATGGCTACACCTTC	CASSLAGPIYGYTF
TRBV7-2	-	many	TRBJ1-2	TGTGCCAGCAGCCCCCAAGGCGGATATGGCTACACCTTC	CASSPQGGYGYTF
TRBV7-9	-	-	TRBJ2-1	TGTGCCAGCAGCAAAACAGGGATTGAGCAGTTCTTC	CASSKTGIEQFF
TRBV2	TRBD1	few	TRBJ2-7	TGTGCCAGCGCCGATCCGGACAGGGTACTCCCCTACGAGCAGTACTTC	CASADPDRVLPYEQYF
TRBV7-2	TRBD1	-	TRBJ2-5	TGTGCCAGCAGCCATGACAGGGTCGCGACCCAGTACTTC	CASSHDRVATQYF
TRBV5-1	-	many	TRBJ1-4	TGCGCCAGCAGTGGGTACGGAGCTAATGAAAAACTGTTTTTT	CASSGYGANEKLFF
TRBV11-2	-	-	TRBJ1-1	TGTGCCAGCAGCTTAGTACCTCACAGGATTGAAGCTTTCTTT	CASSLVPHRIEAFF
TRBV12-3/TRBV12-4	-	-	TRBJ2-3	TGTGCCAGCAGTTCATCGCGCACAGATACGCAGTATTTT	CASSSSRTDTQYF
TRBV10-3	-	-	TRBJ1-1	TGTGCCATCGGGACGGGGGGTATGGCTGAAGCTTTCTTT	CAIGTGGMAEAFF